This TCR beta chain was obtained from a study of blood T cell repertoires in COVID-19. Turning to the study itself: COVID-19 samples, acute and convalescent, were from the United States, Italy and Spain. The analysed material was cDNA or gDNA that came from T cells, B-cell-depleted T cells, or PBMCs.

Only in-frame clones appear in the TCRdb table, and some are missing; sequencing was by immunoSEQ multiplex PCR. Among about 97,000 clones listed, 81% were seen once. The germline gives CDR1 SGHRS, CDR2 YFSETQ. V was pared by 0 bases and J by 2 bases, with 12 bases between. This CDR3 has 15 residues. This clone was seen a handful of times. The receptor comes from a man between 60 and 75 years old with acute or convalescent COVID-19. The material sequenced was peripheral blood. The chain couples TRBV5-1 to TRBJ2-7, with D perhaps matching TRBD1 (5 bases). CDR3 sequence: CASSLAGSGTYEQYF. The CDR3 DNA reads TGCGCCAGCAGCTTGGCAGGATCAGGGACCTACGAGCAGTACTTC.